This T cell receptor beta chain was retrieved from a study of identical twins. A universal primer site was added by template switching, and unique molecular identifiers were carried by the cDNA. From the 5' RACE reads, TCRdb called clonotypes with MiXCR, one entry per CDR3 protein. The sample includes 350,000 to 500,000 distinct CDR3 sequences, approximately 18% of them seen just once. Study-wide results and caveats: Conclusions rested on cross-sectional statistics rather than following the same donors. Twin-shared out-of-frame alpha sequences were enriched for low generation probability.

In this sample, this clonotype turned up many times. The target antigen is unknown. The V gene's germline CDR1 is MNHEY and CDR2 SMNVEV (reference sequence). The CDR3 spans 15 residues. Trimming left V 2 bases short and J 2 bases short, with 7 bases between. The rearrangement joins TRBV27 to TRBJ2-6, with D possibly called TRBD1 or TRBD2 (5 bases each). Sequencing was done on a sample of naive T cells sorted from blood. The source is a man aged 50 to 60 in good health. CDR3 in DNA: TGTGCCAGCAGTTTAGGGACGGCTGGGGCCAACGTCCTGACTTTC. Its translation: CASSLGTAGANVLTF.